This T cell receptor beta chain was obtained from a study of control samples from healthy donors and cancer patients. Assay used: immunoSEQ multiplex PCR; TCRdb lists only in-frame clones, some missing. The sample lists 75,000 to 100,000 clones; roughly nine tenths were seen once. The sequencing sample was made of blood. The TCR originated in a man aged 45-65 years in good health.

The CDR3 reads CAWSVQGINSNQPQHF. As DNA, the CDR3 is TGTGCCTGGAGTGTCCAGGGGATTAATAGCAATCAGCCCCAGCATTTT. This sequence joins TRBV30 and TRBJ1-5, with a tentative D call TRBD1 (6 bases). Germline assignment: CDR1 GTSNPN and CDR2 SVGIG (reference sequence). The CDR3 loop spans 16 amino acids. V lost 0 bases and J lost 0, with 12 bases in between.